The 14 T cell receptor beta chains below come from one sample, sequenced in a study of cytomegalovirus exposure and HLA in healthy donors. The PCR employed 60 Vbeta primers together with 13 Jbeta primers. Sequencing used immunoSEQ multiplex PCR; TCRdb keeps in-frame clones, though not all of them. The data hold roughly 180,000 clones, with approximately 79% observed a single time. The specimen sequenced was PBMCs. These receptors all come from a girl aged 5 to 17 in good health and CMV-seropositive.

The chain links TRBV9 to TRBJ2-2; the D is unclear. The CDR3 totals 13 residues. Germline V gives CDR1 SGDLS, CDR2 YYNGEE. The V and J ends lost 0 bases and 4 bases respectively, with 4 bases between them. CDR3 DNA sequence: TGTGCCAGCAGCGTAGATCTCACCGGGGAGCTGTTTTTT. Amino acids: CASSVDLTGELFF.

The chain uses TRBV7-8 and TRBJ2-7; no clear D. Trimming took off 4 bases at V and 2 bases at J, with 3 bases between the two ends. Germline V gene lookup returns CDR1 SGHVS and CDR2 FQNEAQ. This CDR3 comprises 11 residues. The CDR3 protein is CASSSAYEQYF. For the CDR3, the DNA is TGTGCCAGCAGCTCAGCCTACGAGCAGTACTTC.

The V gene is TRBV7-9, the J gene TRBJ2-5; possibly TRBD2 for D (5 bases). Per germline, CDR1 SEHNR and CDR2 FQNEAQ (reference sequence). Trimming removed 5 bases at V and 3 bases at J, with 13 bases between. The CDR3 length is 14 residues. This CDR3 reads CASSDSGKKETQYF. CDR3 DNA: TGTGCCAGCAGCGATTCCGGGAAGAAAGAGACCCAGTACTTC.

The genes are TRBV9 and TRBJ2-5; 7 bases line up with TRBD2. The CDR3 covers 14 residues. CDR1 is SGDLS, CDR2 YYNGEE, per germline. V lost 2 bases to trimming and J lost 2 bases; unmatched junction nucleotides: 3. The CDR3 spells CASSVGTTQETQYF. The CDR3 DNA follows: TGTGCCAGCAGCGTCGGGACTACACAAGAGACCCAGTACTTC.

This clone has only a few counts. The chain's CDR3 is CASRGTGGLNTDTQYF. The DNA for the CDR3 is TGTGCCAGCAGGGGGACCGGAGGGCTAAACACAGATACGCAGTATTTT. The rearrangement links TRBV2 to TRBJ2-3; tentative D call: TRBD2 (6 bases). Germline CDR1 SNHLY, CDR2 FYNNEI. The CDR3 covers 16 residues. V lost 6 bases, J lost 2 bases, and 18 bases lay in between.

CDR3 nucleotide sequence: TGCGCCAGCAGCTTTGAAGGAGTGCAGGGGAACCAAGCTTTCTTT. Translation gives CASSFEGVQGNQAFF. The chain links TRBV5-1 to TRBJ1-1; weak D call: TRBD1 (6 bases). The CDR3 covers 15 residues. Trimming took off 2 bases at V and 9 bases at J, with 20 bases between the two ends. CDR1 and CDR2 (germline): SGHRS, YFSETQ.

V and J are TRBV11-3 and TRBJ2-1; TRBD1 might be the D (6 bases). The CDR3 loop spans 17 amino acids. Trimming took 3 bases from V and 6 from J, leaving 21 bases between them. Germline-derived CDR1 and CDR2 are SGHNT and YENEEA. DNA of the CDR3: TGTGCCAGCAGCTTTCCACCACAGGGTAAGAAAAGCAATGAGCAGTTCTTC. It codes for CASSFPPQGKKSNEQFF.

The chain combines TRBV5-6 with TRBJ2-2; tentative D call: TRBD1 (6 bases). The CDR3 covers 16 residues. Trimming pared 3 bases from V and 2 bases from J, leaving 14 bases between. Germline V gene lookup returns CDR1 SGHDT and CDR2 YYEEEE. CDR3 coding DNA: TGTGCCAGCAGCTGGGTGGACAGACAAAACACCGGGGAGCTGTTTTTT. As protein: CASSWVDRQNTGELFF.

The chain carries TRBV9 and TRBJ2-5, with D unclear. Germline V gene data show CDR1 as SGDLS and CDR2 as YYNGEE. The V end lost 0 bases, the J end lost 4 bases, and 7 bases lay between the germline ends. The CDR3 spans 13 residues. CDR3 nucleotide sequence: TGTGCCAGCAGCGTAGATCAGCGAGAGACCCAGTACTTC. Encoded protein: CASSVDQRETQYF.

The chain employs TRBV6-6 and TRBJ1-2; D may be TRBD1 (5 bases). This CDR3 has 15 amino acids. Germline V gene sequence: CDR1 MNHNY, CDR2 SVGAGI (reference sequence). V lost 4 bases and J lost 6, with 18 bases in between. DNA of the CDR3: TGTGCCAGCAGTTCGACAGAAGCCCGAGGAGATGGCTACACCTTC. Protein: CASSSTEARGDGYTF.

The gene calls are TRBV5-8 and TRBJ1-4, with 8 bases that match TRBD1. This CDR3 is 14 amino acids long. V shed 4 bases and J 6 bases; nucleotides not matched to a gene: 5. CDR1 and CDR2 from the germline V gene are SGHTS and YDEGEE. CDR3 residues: CASSTGTGDEKLFF. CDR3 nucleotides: TGTGCCAGCAGCACCGGGACAGGAGATGAAAAACTGTTTTTT.

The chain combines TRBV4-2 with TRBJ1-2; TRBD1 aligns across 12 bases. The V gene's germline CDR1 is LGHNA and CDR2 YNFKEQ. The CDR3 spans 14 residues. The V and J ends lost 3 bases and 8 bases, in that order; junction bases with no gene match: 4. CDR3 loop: CASSQGQGAEGYTF. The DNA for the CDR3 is TGTGCCAGCAGCCAGGGACAGGGGGCGGAAGGCTACACCTTC.

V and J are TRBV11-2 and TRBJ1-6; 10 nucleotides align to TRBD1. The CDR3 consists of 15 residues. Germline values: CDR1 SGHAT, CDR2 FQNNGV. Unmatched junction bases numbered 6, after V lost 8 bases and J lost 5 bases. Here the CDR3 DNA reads TGTGCCAGCCGGACAGGGGGTCCTAATAATTCACCCCTCCACTTT. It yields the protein CASRTGGPNNSPLHF.

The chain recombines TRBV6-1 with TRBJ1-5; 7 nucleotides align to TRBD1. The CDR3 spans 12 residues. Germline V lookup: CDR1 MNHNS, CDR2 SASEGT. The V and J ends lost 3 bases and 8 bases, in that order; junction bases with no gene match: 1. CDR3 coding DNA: TGTGCCAGCAGTGACGACAGGGAGCCCCAGCATTTT. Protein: CASSDDREPQHF.